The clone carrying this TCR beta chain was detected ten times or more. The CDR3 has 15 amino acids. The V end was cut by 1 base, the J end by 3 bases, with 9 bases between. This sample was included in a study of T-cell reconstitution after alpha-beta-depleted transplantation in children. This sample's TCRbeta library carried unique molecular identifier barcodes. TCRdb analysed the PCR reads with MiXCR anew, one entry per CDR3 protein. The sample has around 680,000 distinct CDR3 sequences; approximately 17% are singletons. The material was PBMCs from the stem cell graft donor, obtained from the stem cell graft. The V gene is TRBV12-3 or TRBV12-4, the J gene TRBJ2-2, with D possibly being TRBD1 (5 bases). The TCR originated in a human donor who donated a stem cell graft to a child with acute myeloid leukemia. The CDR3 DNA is TGTGCCAGCAGTTTAGGACAGACGTACACCGGGGAGCTGTTTTTT. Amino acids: CASSLGQTYTGELFF.